Reported below is one T cell receptor (beta chain). The source of the sample is a study of Ad26.COV2.S vaccination and SARS-CoV-2 variants. Assay used: immunoSEQ multiplex PCR; TCRdb lists only in-frame clones, some missing. The data contain around 250,000 clones, around 85% of them seen just once; the ten biggest clones take up about 2.8%. As for treatment: over 15 received Ad26.COV2.S at low or high dose, single or two shots; about five received placebo; per-sample allocation not given. Repertoires come from day 63 after the first vaccine or placebo injection. Boston provided a donor who was an adult aged 18-55 years. CDR1 is MRHNA, CDR2 SNTAGT, per germline. Losses at the gene ends were 11 bases for V and 4 bases for J; bases not matched to a gene: 17. The CDR3 has 16 amino acids.

The material was peripheral blood, obtained in a trial of Ad26.COV2.S vaccine versus placebo. This TCR came from a person aged 18 to 65 who received the Ad26.COV2.S COVID-19 vaccine or a placebo. The rearrangement uses TRBV6-4 and TRBJ2-7; 10 bases are a match to TRBD2. The CDR3 DNA sequence: TGTGCCGGAACAGGGGGACTAGCGCCACAAGGATACGAGCAGTACGTC. It yields the protein CAGTGGLAPQGYEQYV.